This T cell receptor (beta chain) stems from a study of blood T cell repertoires in COVID-19. Study-wide context: Spain, Italy and the United States supplied samples that represented acute and convalescent COVID-19. In each case, the material was cDNA or gDNA derived from T cells, B-cell-depleted T cells, or PBMCs.

Original methodology: The assay estimated nucleated cells by amplifying reference gene primers. Profiled with immunoSEQ multiplex PCR; TCRdb holds only in-frame clones, not every one. From that table come the V and J calls and clone size; the DNA was used to work out D and trimming. The sample includes tens of thousands of clones, around 88% of them seen just once. Sequenced input: peripheral blood. This TCR came from a human donor in a cohort sampled during active COVID-19.

The CDR3 DNA sequence: TGTGCCAGCAGCCCAGTCCAGGGGCGAGTTGGCTACACCTTC. This sequence encodes CASSPVQGRVGYTF. The V and J genes are TRBV9 and TRBJ1-2, with D perhaps TRBD1 (6 bases). The germline gives CDR1 SGDLS, CDR2 YYNGEE. The CDR3 loop spans 14 amino acids. V was trimmed by 4 bases and J by 7 bases, leaving 17 bases between them.